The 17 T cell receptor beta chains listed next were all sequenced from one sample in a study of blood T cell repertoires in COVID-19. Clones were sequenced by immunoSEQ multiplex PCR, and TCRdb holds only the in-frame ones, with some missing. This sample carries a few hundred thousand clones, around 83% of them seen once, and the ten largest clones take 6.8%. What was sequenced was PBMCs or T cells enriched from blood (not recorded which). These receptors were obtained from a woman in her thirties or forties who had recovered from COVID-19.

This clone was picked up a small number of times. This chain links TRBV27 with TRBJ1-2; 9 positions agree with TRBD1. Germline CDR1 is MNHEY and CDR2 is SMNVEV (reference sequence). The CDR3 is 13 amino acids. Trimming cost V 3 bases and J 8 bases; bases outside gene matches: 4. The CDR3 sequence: CASSFWTGVGYTF. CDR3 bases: TGTGCCAGCAGTTTTTGGACAGGGGTCGGCTACACCTTC.

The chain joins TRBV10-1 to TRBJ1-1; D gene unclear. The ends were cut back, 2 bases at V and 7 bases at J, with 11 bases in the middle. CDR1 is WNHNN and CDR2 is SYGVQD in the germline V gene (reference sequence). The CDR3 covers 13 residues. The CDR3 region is CASSESVYLEAFF. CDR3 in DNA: TGCGCCAGCAGTGAGAGCGTCTACCTTGAAGCTTTCTTT.

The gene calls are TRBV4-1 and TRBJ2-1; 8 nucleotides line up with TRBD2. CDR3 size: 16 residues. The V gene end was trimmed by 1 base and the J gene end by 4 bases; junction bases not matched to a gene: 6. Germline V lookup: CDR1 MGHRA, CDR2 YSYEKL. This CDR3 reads CASSQGPGLGYNEQFF. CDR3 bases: TGCGCCAGCAGCCAAGGTCCGGGACTAGGGTACAATGAGCAGTTCTTC.

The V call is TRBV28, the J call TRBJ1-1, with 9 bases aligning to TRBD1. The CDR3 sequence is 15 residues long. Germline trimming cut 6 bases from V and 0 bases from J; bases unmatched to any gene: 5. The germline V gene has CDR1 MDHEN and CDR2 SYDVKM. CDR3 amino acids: CASSLTGGLNTEAFF. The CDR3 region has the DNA TGTGCCAGCAGCCTCACAGGGGGCCTGAACACTGAAGCTTTCTTT.

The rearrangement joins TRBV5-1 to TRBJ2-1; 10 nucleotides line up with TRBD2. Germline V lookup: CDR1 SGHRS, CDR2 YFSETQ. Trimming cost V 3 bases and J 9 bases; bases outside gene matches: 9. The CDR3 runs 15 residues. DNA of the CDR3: TGCGCCAGCAGCTCGATAGCGGGAGGAGGTGGTGAGCAGTTCTTC. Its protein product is CASSSIAGGGGEQFF.

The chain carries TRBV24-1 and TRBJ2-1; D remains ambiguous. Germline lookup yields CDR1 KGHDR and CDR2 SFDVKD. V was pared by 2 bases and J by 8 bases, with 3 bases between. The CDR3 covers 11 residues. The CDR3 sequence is CATSDSHEQFF. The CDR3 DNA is TGTGCCACCAGTGATTCTCATGAGCAGTTCTTC.

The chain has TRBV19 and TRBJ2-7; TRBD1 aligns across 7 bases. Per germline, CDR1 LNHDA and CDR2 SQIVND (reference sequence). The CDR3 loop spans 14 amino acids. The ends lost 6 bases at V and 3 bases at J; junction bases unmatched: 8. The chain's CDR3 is CASSQTGSFYEQYF. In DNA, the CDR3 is TGTGCCAGTAGCCAGACAGGGTCCTTCTACGAGCAGTACTTC.

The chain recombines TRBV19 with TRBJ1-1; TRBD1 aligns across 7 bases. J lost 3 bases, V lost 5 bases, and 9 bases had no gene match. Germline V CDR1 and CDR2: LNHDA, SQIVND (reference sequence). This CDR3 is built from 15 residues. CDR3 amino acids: CASSLRTGGDTEAFF. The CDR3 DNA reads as TGTGCCAGTAGTCTTAGGACAGGAGGAGACACTGAAGCTTTCTTT.

The CDR3 nucleotides are TGTGCCAGCAGCCGTCGACTAGCGGCAGACGAGCAGTACTTC. Translated, it gives CASSRRLAADEQYF. This rearrangement joins TRBV14 to TRBJ2-7; TRBD2 matches 9 bases. The V segment lost 4 bases and the J segment 5 bases; nucleotides outside the gene matches: 6. The CDR3 consists of 14 residues. Germline V CDR1 and CDR2: SGHDN, FVKESK.

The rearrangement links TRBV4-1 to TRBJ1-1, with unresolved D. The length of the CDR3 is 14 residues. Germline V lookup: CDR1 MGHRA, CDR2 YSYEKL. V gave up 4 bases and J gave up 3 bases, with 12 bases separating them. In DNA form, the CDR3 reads TGCGCCAGCAGCCCCTTTCAGGTGGACACTGAAGCTTTCTTT. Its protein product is CASSPFQVDTEAFF.

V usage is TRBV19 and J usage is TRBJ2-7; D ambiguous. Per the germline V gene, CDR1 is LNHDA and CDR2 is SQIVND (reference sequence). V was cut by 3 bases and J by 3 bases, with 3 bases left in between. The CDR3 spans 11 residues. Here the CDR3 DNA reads TGTGCCAGTAGTATTCTCTACGAGCAGTACTTC. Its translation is CASSILYEQYF.

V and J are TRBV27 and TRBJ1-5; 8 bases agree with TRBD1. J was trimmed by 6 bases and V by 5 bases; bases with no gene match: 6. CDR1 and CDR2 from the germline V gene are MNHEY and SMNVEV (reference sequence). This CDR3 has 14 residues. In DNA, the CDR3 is TGTGCCAGCAGTGTCCAGGGGGCTCTTCAGCCCCAGCATTTT. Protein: CASSVQGALQPQHF.

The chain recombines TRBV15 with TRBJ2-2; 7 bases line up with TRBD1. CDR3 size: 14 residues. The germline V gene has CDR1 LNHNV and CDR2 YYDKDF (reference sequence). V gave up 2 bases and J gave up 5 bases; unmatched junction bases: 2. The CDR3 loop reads CATSRSDRTGELFF. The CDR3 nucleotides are TGTGCCACCAGCAGATCGGACAGGACCGGGGAGCTGTTTTTT. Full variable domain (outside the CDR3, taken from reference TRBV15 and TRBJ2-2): DAMVIQNPRYQVTQFGKPVTLSCSQTLNHNVMYWYQQKSSQAPKLLFHYYDKDFNNEADTPDNFQSRRPNTSFCFLDIRSPGLGDTAMYLCATSRSDRTGELFFGEGSRLTVL.

The CDR3 DNA follows: TGTGCCACCAGTGATCCCTCGGACGGAGGACCCAATGAAAAACTGTTTTTT. This gives the protein CATSDPSDGGPNEKLFF. V and J are TRBV24-1 and TRBJ1-4; unclear D gene. The CDR3 runs to 17 residues. V shed 3 bases and J shed 5 bases, with 18 bases lying between them. Germline lookup yields CDR1 KGHDR and CDR2 SFDVKD.

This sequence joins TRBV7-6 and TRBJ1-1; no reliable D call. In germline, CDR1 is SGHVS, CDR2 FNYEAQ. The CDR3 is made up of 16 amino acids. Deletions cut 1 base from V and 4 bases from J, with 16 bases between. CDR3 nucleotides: TGTGCCAGCAGCTTAGAAGTGGGCACCCGGGGCACTGAAGCTTTCTTT. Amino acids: CASSLEVGTRGTEAFF.

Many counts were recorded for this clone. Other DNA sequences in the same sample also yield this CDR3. As DNA, the CDR3 is TGTGCCAGCAGCTTCACTGATTACAATGAGCAGTTCTTC. Translating it yields CASSFTDYNEQFF. J is TRBJ2-1 and V is TRBV5-4; no reliable D call. There are 13 residues in the CDR3. In germline, CDR1 is SGHNT, CDR2 YYREEE (reference sequence). V was pared by 2 bases and J by 4 bases, with 7 bases between.

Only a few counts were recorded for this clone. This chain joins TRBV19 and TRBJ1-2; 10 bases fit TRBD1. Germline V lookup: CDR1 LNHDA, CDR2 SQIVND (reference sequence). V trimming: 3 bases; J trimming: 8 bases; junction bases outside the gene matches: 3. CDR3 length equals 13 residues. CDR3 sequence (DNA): TGTGCCAGTAGTATTGGGACAGGGGAAGGCTACACCTTC. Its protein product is CASSIGTGEGYTF.